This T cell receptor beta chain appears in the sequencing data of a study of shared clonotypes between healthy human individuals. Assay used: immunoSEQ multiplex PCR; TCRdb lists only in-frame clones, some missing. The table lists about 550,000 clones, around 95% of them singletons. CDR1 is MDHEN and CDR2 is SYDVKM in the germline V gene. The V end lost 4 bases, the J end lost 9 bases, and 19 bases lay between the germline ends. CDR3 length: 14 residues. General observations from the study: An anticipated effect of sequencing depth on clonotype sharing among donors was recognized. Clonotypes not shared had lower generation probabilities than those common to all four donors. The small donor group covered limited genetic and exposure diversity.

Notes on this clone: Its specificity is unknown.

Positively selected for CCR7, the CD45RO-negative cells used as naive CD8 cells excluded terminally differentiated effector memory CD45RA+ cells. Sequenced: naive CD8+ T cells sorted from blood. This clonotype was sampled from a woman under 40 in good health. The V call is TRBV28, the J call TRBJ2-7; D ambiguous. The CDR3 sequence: CASSSERFPSRQYF. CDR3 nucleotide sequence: TGTGCCAGCAGTTCGGAGAGGTTCCCCTCGAGGCAGTACTTC.